Listed here is a single TCR beta chain. Its antigen is currently unknown. Measured with immunoSEQ multiplex PCR; TCRdb has only the in-frame clones, and not every one. The table lists about 61,000 clones, roughly four fifths of them singletons. This sample was taken from a study of memory CD4+ T cells and cytomegalovirus serostatus. Overall study context: Of the healthy Belgian adults, eight or nine were CMV seropositive and 20 to 30 seronegative.

Single viable CD3+CD4+CD8-CD45RO+ cells were sorted as the memory CD4+ T cells. V was pared by 6 bases and J by 7 bases, with 15 bases between. Germline V gives CDR1 SGHTA, CDR2 FQGNSA. The length of the CDR3 is 13 residues. General study findings and limits: CD4+ memory repertoires contained about two fifths of the roughly 160 reported CMV TCRbeta sequences.

The chain employs TRBV7-2 and TRBJ1-1; D unclear. This receptor was identified in an adult in good health and CMV-seronegative. What was sequenced was memory CD4+ T cells from blood. CDR3 amino acids: CASRYTGVIEAFF. In nucleotides, the CDR3 is TGTGCCAGCAGATATACGGGCGTTATTGAAGCTTTCTTT.